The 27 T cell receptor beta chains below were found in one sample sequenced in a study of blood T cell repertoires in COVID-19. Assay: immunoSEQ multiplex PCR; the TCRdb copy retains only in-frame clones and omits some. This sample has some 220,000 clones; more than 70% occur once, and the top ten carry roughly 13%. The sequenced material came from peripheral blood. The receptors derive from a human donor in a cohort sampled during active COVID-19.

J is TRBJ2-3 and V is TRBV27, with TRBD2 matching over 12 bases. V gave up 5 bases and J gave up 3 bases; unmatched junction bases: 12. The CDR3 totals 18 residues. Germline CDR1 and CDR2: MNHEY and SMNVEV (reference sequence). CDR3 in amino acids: CASSLTPLAGGRTDTQYF. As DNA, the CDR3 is TGTGCCAGCAGTCTCACCCCTCTAGCGGGGGGGCGTACAGATACGCAGTATTTT.

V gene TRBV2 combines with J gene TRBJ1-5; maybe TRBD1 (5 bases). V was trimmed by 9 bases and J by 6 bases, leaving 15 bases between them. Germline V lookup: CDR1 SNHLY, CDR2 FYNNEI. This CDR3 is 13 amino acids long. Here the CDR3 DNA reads TGTGCCAGTTCGATTAAAGACAGTCAGCCCCAGCATTTT. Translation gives CASSIKDSQPQHF.

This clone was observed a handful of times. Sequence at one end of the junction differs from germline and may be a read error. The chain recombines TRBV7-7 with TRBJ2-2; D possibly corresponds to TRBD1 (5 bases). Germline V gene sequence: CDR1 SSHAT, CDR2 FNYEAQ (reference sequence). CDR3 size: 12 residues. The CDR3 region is CASSKGSGELFF. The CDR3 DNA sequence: TGTGCTAGCAGCAAGGGGTCCGGGGAGCTGTTTTTT.

The CDR3 DNA sequence: TGTGCCAGCAGCTTAACTAGTCCGGCGAGCTCCTACGAGCAGTACTTC. Its protein product is CASSLTSPASSYEQYF. J is TRBJ2-7 and V is TRBV7-8, with D tentatively TRBD2 (5 bases). CDR1 is SGHVS and CDR2 is FQNEAQ in the germline V gene. V lost 2 bases and J lost 0, with 14 bases in between. The CDR3 covers 16 residues.

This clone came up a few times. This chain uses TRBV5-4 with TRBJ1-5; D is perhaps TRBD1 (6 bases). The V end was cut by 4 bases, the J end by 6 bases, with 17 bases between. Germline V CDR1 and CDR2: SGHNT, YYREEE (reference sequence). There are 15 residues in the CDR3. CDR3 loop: CASSPGEGVFQPQHF. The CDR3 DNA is TGTGCCAGCAGCCCCGGGGAGGGGGTGTTTCAGCCCCAGCATTTT.

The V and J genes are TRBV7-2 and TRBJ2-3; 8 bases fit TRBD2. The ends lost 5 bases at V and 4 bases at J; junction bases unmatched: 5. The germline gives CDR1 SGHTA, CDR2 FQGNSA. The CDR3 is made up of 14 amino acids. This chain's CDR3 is CASSPGLAADTQYF. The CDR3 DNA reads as TGTGCCAGCAGCCCCGGACTAGCAGCAGATACGCAGTATTTT.

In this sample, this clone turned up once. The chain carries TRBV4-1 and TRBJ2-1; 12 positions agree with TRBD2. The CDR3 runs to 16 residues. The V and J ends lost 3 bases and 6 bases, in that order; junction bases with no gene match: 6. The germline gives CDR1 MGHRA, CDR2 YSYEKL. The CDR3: CASSHRLAGEGNEQFF. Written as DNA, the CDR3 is TGCGCCAGCAGCCACAGACTAGCGGGAGAAGGCAATGAGCAGTTCTTC.

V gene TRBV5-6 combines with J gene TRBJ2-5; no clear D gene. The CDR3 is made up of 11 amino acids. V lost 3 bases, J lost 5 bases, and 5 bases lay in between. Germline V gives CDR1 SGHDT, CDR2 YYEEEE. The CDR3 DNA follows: TGTGCCAGCAGCTACTCGGAGACCCAGTACTTC. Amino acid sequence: CASSYSETQYF.

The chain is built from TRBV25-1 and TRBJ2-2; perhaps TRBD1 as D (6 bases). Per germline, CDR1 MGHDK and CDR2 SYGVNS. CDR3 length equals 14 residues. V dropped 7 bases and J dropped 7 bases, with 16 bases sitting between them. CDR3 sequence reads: CASTLVGADGELFF. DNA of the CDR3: TGTGCCAGCACCCTAGTGGGGGCAGACGGGGAGCTGTTTTTT.

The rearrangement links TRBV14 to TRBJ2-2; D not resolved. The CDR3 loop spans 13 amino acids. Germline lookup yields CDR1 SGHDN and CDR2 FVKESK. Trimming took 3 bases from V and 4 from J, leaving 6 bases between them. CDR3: CASSQYITGELFF. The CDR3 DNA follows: TGTGCCAGCAGCCAGTACATCACCGGGGAGCTGTTTTTT.

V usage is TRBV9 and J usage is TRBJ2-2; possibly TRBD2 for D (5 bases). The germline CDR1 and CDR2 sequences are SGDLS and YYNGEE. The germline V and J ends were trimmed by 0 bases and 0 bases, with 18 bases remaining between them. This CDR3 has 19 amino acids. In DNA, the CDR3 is TGTGCCAGCAGCGTAGAAAGATGGAGGCGGGCTGCGAACACCGGGGAGCTGTTTTTT. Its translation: CASSVERWRRAANTGELFF.

The CDR3 sequence is CASSRPGGNEKLFF. The CDR3 DNA sequence: TGTGCCAGCAGCCGACCAGGGGGTAATGAAAAACTGTTTTTT. The genes are TRBV5-6 and TRBJ1-4, with 7 bases lining up with TRBD1. Germline V gene data show CDR1 as SGHDT and CDR2 as YYEEEE. V dropped 4 bases and J dropped 4; count of bases not matched to a gene: 4. The CDR3 has 14 amino acids.

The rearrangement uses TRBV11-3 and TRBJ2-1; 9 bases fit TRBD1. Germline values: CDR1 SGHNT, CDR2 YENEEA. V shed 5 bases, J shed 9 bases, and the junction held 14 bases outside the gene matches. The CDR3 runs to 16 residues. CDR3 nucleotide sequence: TGTGCCAGCAGCGAAAGGACAGGGGATCAAGCTCCTGAGCAGTTCTTC. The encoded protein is CASSERTGDQAPEQFF.

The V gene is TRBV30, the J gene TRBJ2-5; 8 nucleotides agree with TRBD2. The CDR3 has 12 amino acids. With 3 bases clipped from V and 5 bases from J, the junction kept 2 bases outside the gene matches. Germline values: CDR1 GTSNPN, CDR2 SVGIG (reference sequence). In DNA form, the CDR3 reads TGTGCCTGGAGCTCTAGCGGGGAGACCCAGTACTTC. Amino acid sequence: CAWSSSGETQYF.

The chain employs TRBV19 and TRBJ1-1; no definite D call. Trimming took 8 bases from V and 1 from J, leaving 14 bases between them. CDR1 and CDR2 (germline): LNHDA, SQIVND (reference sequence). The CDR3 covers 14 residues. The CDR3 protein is CASLSGRGNTEAFF. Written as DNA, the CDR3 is TGTGCCAGTCTCTCTGGGAGAGGGAACACTGAAGCTTTCTTT.

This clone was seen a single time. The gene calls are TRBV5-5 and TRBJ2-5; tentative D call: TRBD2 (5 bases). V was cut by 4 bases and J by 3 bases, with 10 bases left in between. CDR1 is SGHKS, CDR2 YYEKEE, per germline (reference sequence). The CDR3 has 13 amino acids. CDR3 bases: TGTGCCAGCAGCGCGGAGAGGGAAGAGACCCAGTACTTC. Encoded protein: CASSAEREETQYF.

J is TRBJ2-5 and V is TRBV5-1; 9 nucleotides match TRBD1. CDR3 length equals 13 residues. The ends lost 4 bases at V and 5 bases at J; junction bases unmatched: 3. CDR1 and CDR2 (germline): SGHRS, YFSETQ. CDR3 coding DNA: TGCGCCAGCAGCACTGGACAGGGGGAGACCCAGTACTTC. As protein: CASSTGQGETQYF.

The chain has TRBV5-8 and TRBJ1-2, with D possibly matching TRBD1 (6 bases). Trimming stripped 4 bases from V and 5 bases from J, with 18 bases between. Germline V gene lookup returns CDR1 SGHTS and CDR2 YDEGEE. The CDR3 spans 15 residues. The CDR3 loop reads CASSIRDKGPYGYTF. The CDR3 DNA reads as TGTGCCAGCAGCATCCGGGACAAGGGGCCTTATGGCTACACCTTC. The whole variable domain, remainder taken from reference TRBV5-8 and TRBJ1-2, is EAGVTQSPTHLIKTRGQQATLRCSPISGHTSVYWYQQALGLGLQFLLWYDEGEERNRGNFPPRFSGRQFPNYSSELNVNALELEDSALYLCASSIRDKGPYGYTFGSGTRLTVV.

CDR3 sequence (DNA): TGTGCCACCAGTGACCTCGGACAGGGGGGAGCCTACGAGCAGTACTTC. Translated, it gives CATSDLGQGGAYEQYF. The chain couples TRBV24-1 to TRBJ2-7, with 10 bases lining up with TRBD1. With V trimmed by 4 bases and J by 2 bases, 7 bases remained unmatched. Per germline, CDR1 KGHDR and CDR2 SFDVKD. CDR3 length: 16 residues.

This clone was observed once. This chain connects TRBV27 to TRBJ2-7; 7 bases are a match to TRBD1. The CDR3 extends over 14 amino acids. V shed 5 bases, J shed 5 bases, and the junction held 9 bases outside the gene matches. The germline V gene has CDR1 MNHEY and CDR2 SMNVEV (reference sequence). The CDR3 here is CASSPQGQMNEQYF. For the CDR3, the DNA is TGTGCCAGCAGTCCACAGGGACAGATGAACGAGCAGTACTTC.

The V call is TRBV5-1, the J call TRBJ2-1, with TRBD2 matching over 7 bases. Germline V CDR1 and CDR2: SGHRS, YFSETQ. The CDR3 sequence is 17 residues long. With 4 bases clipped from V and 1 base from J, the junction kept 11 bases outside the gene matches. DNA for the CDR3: TGCGCCAGCAGCCCTAGTTCTGGAGCGGGGTCCTACAATGAGCAGTTCTTC. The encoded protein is CASSPSSGAGSYNEQFF.

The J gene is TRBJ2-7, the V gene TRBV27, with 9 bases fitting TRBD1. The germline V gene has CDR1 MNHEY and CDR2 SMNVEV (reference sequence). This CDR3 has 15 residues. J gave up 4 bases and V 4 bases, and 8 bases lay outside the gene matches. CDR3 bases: TGTGCCAGCAGTTGGGGGAACAGGGGGCCGTACGAGCAGTACTTC. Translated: CASSWGNRGPYEQYF.

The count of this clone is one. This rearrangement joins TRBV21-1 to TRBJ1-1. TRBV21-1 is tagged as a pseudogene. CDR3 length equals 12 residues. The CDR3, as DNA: TGTGCCAGCAGCTACATGGCGGGGAGAGCTTTCTTT. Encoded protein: CASSYMAGRAFF.

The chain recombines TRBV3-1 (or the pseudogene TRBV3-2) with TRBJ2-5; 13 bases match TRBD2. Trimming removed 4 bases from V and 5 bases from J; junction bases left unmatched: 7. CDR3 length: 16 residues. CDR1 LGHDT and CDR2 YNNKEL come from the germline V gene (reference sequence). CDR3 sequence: CASSPRTSGRRETQYF. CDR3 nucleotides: TGTGCCAGCAGCCCCCGGACTAGCGGGAGAAGGGAGACCCAGTACTTC.

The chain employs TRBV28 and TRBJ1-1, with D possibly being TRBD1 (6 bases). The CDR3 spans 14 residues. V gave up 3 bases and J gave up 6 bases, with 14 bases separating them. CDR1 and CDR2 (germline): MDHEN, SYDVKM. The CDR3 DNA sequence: TGTGCCAGCAGTTTCGGGGGGCGTATCGCTGAAGCTTTCTTT. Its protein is CASSFGGRIAEAFF.

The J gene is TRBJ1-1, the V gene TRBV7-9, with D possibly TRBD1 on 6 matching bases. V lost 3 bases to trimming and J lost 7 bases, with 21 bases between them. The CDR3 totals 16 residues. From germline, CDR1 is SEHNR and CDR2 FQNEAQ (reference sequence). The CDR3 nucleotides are TGTGCCAGCAGCTTTAACGTGGACAGTGGCCAGCATGAAGCTTTCTTT. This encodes CASSFNVDSGQHEAFF.

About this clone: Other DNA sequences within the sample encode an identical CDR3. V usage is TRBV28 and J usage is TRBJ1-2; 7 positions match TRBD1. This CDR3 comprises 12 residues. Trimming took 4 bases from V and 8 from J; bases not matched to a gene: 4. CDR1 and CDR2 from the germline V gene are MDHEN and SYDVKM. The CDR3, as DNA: TGTGCCAGCAGTTCAGGGGGTTTGGGCTACACCTTC. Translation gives CASSSGGLGYTF.